The 2 T cell receptor beta chains reported below all come from one sample, sequenced in a study of response to subunit inactivated influenza vaccine. TCRdb ran MiXCR on the RT-PCR reads and lists one entry per CDR3 protein. The profile covers more than 400,000 distinct CDR3 sequences, with approximately 7.7% appearing a single time and around 13% taken by the ten largest. The source was PBMCs from blood, collected less than 30 months after vaccination. The source of these receptors is a man between 45 and 75 years old who received an inactivated influenza vaccine.

This clonotype was seen a handful of times. V usage is TRBV5-6 and J usage is TRBJ1-3; the D gene is possibly TRBD1 (5 bases). V lost 1 base to trimming and J lost 0 bases, with 8 bases between them. CDR3 length: 15 amino acids. Per the germline V gene, CDR1 is SGHDT and CDR2 is YYEEEE. The CDR3 region has the DNA TGTGCCAGCAGCTTGAGACAGCTCTCTGGAAACACCATATATTTT. It yields the protein CASSLRQLSGNTIYF. Based on the CDR3 plus reference TRBV5-6 and TRBJ1-3, the full variable domain is DAGVTQSPTHLIKTRGQQVTLRCSPKSGHDTVSWYQQALGQGPQFIFQYYEEEERQRGNFPDRFSGHQFPNYSSELNVNALLLGDSALYLCASSLRQLSGNTIYFGEGSWLTVV.

This clonotype was observed a few times. This rearrangement joins TRBV5-4 to TRBJ1-1, with D perhaps TRBD1 (6 bases). CDR3 length equals 13 residues. V was pared by 4 bases and J by 5 bases, with 12 bases between. Looked up from germline, CDR1 is SGHNT and CDR2 is YYREEE (reference sequence). The CDR3 region has the DNA TGTGCCAGCAGCCCTCTAACAGGGACTGAAGCTTTCTTT. It codes for CASSPLTGTEAFF.